Listed below are T cell receptor beta chains from one sample, sequenced in a study of T cells in Graves' hyperthyroidism and ophthalmopathy. Via MiXCR, TCRdb re-called the multiplex PCR reads, giving one row per CDR3 protein. This table has about 640,000 distinct CDR3 sequences, approximately 15% appearing once. Sequencing input: blood. The receptors come from a woman between 45 and 60 years old with Graves' ophthalmopathy. Both conserved end residues are trimmed from each CDR3.

V | CDR3
TRBV7-2 | ASSLGETASETQY
TRBV20-1 | SARDLLAGGRSSYNEQF
TRBV29-1 | SVAPRLAGEHNEQF
TRBV29-1 | SVPRQGANTGELF
TRBV9 | ASSPIPGADYEQY
TRBV3-1 | ASSQEKGSGRNNEQF
TRBV28 | ASSFPGSSYEQY
TRBV6-2/TRBV6-3 | ASSSLVIPDTQY
TRBV25-1 | ASSDVGGPHNEQF
TRBV4-1 | ASSHIDTGRKLF
TRBV3-1 | ASSQIGSGNYGYT
TRBV20-1 | SARDRGGSSYNEQY
TRBV27 | ASKSTTDTQY
TRBV14 | ASSLISSGELF
TRBV11-2 | ASSLDVDEQY
TRBV9 | ASSLNRRGGSTDTQY
TRBV20-1 | SAQAGPLPTISNEQF
TRBV28 | ASSLASVSSYNEQF
TRBV7-3 | ASSLWGSRETQY
TRBV3-1 | ASGQETPRNNAYEQY
TRBV30 | AWSRGQARIKV
TRBV2 | ASSEGGRSNQPQH
TRBV19 | ASSKLRDRNQPQH